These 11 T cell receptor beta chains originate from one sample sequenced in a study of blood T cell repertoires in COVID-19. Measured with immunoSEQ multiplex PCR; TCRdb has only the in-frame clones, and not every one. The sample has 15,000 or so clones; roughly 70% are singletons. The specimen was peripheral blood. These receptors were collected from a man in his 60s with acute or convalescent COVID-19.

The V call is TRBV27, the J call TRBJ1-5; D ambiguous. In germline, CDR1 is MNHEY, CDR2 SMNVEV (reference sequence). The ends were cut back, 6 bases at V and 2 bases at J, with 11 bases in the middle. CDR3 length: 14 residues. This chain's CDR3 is CASSSGNGNQPQHF. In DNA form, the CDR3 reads TGTGCCAGCAGCTCCGGGAACGGCAATCAGCCCCAGCATTTT.

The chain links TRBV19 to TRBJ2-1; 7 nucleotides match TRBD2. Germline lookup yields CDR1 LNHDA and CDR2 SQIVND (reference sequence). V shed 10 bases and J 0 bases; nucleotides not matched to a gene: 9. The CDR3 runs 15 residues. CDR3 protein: CATSPSGNSYNEQFF. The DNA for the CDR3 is TGTGCCACGTCGCCCAGCGGGAACTCCTACAATGAGCAGTTCTTC.

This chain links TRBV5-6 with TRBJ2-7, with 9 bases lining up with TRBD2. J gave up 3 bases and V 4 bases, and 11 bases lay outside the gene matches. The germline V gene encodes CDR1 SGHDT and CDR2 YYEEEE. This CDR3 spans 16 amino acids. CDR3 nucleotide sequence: TGTGCCAGCAGCAGAGATAGCGGGAGCTCTCTCTACGAGCAGTACTTC. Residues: CASSRDSGSSLYEQYF. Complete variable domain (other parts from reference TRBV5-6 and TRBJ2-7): DAGVTQSPTHLIKTRGQQVTLRCSPKSGHDTVSWYQQALGQGPQFIFQYYEEEERQRGNFPDRFSGHQFPNYSSELNVNALLLGDSALYLCASSRDSGSSLYEQYFGPGTRLTVT.

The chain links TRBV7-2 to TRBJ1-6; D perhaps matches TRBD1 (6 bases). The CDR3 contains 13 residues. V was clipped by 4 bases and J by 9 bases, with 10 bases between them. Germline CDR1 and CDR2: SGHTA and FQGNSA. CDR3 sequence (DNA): TGTGCCAGCAGCTCGGACAGAATTTCACCCCTCCACTTT. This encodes CASSSDRISPLHF. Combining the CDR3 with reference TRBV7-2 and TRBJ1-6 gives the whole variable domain GAGVSQSPSNKVTEKGKDVELRCDPISGHTALYWYRQSLGQGLEFLIYFQGNSAPDKSGLPSDRFSAERTGGSVSTLTIQRTQQEDSAVYLCASSSDRISPLHFGNGTRLTVT.

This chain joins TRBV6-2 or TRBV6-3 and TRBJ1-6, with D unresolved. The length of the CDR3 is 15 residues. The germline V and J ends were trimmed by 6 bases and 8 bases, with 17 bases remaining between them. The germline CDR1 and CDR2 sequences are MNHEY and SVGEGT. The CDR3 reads CASSHPQVWDSPLHF. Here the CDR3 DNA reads TGTGCCAGCAGCCACCCTCAGGTTTGGGATTCACCCCTCCACTTT.

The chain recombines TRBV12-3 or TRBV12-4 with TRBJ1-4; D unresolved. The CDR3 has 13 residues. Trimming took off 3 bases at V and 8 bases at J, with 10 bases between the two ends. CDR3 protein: CASSLGSGEKLFF. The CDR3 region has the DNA TGTGCCAGCAGTTTGGGCAGCGGGGAAAAACTGTTTTTT.

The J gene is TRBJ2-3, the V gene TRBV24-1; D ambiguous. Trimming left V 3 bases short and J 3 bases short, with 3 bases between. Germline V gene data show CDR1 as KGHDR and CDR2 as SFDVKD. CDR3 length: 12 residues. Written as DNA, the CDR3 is TGTGCCACCAGTGATCGGACAGATACGCAGTATTTT. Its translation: CATSDRTDTQYF.

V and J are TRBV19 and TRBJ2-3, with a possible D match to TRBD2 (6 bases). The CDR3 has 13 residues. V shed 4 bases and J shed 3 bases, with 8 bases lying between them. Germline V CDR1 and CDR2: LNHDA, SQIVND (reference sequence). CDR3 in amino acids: CASSTGGTDTQYF. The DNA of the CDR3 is TGTGCCAGTAGTACCGGGGGTACAGATACGCAGTATTTT.

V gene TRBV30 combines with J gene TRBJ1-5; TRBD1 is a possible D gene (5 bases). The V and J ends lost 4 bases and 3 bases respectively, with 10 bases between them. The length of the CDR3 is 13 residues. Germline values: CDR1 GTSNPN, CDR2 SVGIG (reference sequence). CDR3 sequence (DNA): TGTGCCTGGACCTCGGACAACAATCAGCCCCAGCATTTT. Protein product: CAWTSDNNQPQHF.

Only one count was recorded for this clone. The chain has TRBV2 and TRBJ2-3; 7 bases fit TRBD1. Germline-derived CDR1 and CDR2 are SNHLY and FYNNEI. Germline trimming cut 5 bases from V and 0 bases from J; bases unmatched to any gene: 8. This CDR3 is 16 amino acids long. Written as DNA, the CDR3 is TGTGCCAGCAGTCTTACCGGGACAGATAGCACAGATACGCAGTATTTT. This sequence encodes CASSLTGTDSTDTQYF.

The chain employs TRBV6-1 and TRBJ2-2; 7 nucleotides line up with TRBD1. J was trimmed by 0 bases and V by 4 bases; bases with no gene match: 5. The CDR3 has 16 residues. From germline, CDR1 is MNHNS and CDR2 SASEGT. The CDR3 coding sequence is TGTGCCAGCAGTGGAGGGACAGCCGCGAACACCGGGGAGCTGTTTTTT. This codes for CASSGGTAANTGELFF.